This passage covers 21 T cell receptor beta chains from one sample sequenced in a study of CD8 T cells in ankylosing spondylitis. TCRdb reanalysed the 5' RACE reads using MiXCR and keeps one entry per CDR3 protein. The sample has 200,000 to 300,000 distinct CDR3 sequences; roughly 32% are singletons. The sequenced sample was blood, either unsorted or a sorted T cell fraction (not recorded which). The receptor set was obtained from a male donor with ankylosing spondylitis or in good health (not recorded which).

The chain is built from TRBV20-1 and TRBJ2-7; weak D call: TRBD2 (5 bases). V gave up 3 bases and J gave up 7 bases, with 13 bases separating them. Germline CDR1 DFQATT, CDR2 SNEGSKA (reference sequence). The CDR3 sequence is 12 residues long. The CDR3 DNA sequence: TGCAGTGCTAGTTCCAGCCCGGGGGAGCAGTACTTC. This sequence encodes CSASSSPGEQYF.

The rearrangement uses TRBV29-1 and TRBJ1-1; weak D call: TRBD1 (5 bases). Germline V lookup: CDR1 SQVTM, CDR2 ANQGSEA. The CDR3 runs to 11 residues. Deletions cut 6 bases from V and 6 bases from J, with 11 bases between. CDR3 amino acids: CSVGRGPEAFF. DNA of the CDR3: TGCAGCGTAGGAAGGGGACCTGAAGCTTTCTTT. The full variable domain, rest sourced from reference TRBV29-1 and TRBJ1-1, is SAVISQKPSRDICQRGTSLTIQCQVDSQVTMMFWYRQQPGQSLTLIATANQGSEATYESGFVIDKFPISRPNLTFSTLTVSNMSPEDSSIYLCSVGRGPEAFFGQGTRLTVV.

The chain links TRBV7-9 to TRBJ2-5; D is ambiguous. CDR3 length: 15 amino acids. Germline V gene sequence: CDR1 SEHNR, CDR2 FQNEAQ (reference sequence). Trimming took 5 bases from V and 5 from J, leaving 18 bases between them. CDR3 nucleotide sequence: TGTGCCAGCAGCCCTACGTTTAACCGCGGTGAGACCCAGTACTTC. It codes for CASSPTFNRGETQYF.

This clonotype was detected only a few times. Written as DNA, the CDR3 is TGTGCCAGCAGCCAAGATCGGCATTACCAAGAGACCCAGTACTTC. Protein: CASSQDRHYQETQYF. The genes are TRBV3-1 and TRBJ2-5; D gene unclear. V was shortened by 0 bases and J by 0 bases, with 8 bases between the two germline ends. Germline CDR1 is LGHDT and CDR2 is YNNKEL (reference sequence). The CDR3 covers 15 residues.

This chain connects TRBV13 to TRBJ2-3; 12 bases align to TRBD2. CDR1 is PRHDT and CDR2 is FYEKMQ in the germline V gene (reference sequence). This CDR3 has 17 residues. Trimming at V came to 0 bases and at J to 8 bases, leaving 9 bases not matched to a gene. The CDR3 here is CASSLGSVTSGRSTQYF. The CDR3 coding sequence is TGTGCCAGCAGCTTAGGTTCGGTAACTAGCGGGAGGAGTACGCAGTATTTT.

CDR3: CASRPRGRGEKLFF. The CDR3 coding sequence is TGTGCCAGCAGACCTAGGGGGCGCGGTGAAAAACTGTTTTTT. The rearrangement joins TRBV6-1 to TRBJ1-4; 7 bases map to TRBD1. Germline CDR1 reads MNHNS; CDR2 reads SASEGT. CDR3 length equals 14 residues. The trim removed 6 bases at V and 7 bases at J, leaving 8 bases unmatched.

This clonotype has more than one count but fewer than ten. The chain combines TRBV29-1 with TRBJ1-5; 8 nucleotides align to TRBD1. CDR3 length: 13 residues. Per germline, CDR1 SQVTM and CDR2 ANQGSEA. J lost 1 base, V lost 7 bases, and 3 bases had no gene match. In DNA, the CDR3 is TGCAGCGCCCAGGGGGCCAGCAATCAGCCCCAGCATTTT. Translated: CSAQGASNQPQHF. Drawing the rest from reference TRBV29-1 and TRBJ1-5, the complete variable domain is SAVISQKPSRDICQRGTSLTIQCQVDSQVTMMFWYRQQPGQSLTLIATANQGSEATYESGFVIDKFPISRPNLTFSTLTVSNMSPEDSSIYLCSAQGASNQPQHFGDGTRLSIL.

The chain links TRBV29-1 to TRBJ2-1; 10 bases line up with TRBD2. This CDR3 contains 14 residues. Trimming removed 6 bases from V and 4 bases from J; junction bases left unmatched: 6. Germline V lookup: CDR1 SQVTM, CDR2 ANQGSEA. The chain's CDR3 is CSVRPLAGYNEQFF. The CDR3 DNA reads as TGCAGCGTCAGACCACTAGCGGGGTACAATGAGCAGTTCTTC.

This clonotype was seen a few times. This chain links TRBV29-1 with TRBJ2-1; D perhaps matches TRBD1 (6 bases). The V and J ends lost 7 bases and 6 bases respectively, with 16 bases between them. The CDR3 has 13 amino acids. Germline CDR1 reads SQVTM; CDR2 reads ANQGSEA. The CDR3 is CSALTRQANEQFF. The DNA of the CDR3 is TGCAGCGCCTTAACCCGACAGGCCAATGAGCAGTTCTTC.

The chain recombines TRBV18 with TRBJ1-1; 8 bases fit TRBD1. The CDR3 is 13 amino acids. Looked up from germline, CDR1 is KGHSH and CDR2 is LQKENI. V was clipped by 2 bases and J by 11 bases; unmatched bases: 7. The CDR3 nucleotides read TGTGCCAGCTCACCATCCGGGACAGGTCCTGCTTTCTTT. This sequence encodes CASSPSGTGPAFF.

This clonotype was detected only a few times. The chain has TRBV6-1 and TRBJ1-6; no clear D. The germline V and J ends were trimmed by 6 bases and 5 bases, with 11 bases remaining between them. CDR3 length: 14 amino acids. From germline, CDR1 is MNHNS and CDR2 SASEGT. This CDR3 reads CASRFDGNNSPLHF. Here the CDR3 DNA reads TGTGCCAGCAGGTTCGACGGAAATAATTCACCCCTCCACTTT.

This clonotype was observed a handful of times. V and J are TRBV20-1 and TRBJ1-5; no clear D gene. Germline V CDR1 and CDR2: DFQATT, SNEGSKA (reference sequence). Trimming left V 0 bases short and J 2 bases short, with 5 bases between. The CDR3 loop spans 13 amino acids. The CDR3 DNA follows: TGCAGTGCTAGAGATCCGGGCAATCAGCCCCAGCATTTT. The encoded protein is CSARDPGNQPQHF.

The chain links TRBV29-1 to TRBJ2-1; D is uncertain. This CDR3 comprises 13 residues. In germline, CDR1 is SQVTM, CDR2 ANQGSEA. V dropped 5 bases and J dropped 4 bases, with 12 bases sitting between them. CDR3 DNA: TGCAGCGTTATATTGTGGGCATACAATGAGCAGTTCTTC. Protein: CSVILWAYNEQFF.

This chain links TRBV10-3 with TRBJ2-2, with 7 bases aligning to TRBD1. Germline assignment: CDR1 ENHRY and CDR2 SYGVKD. With 2 bases clipped from V and 5 bases from J, the junction kept 5 bases outside the gene matches. The CDR3 runs 15 residues. The CDR3 spells CAISERTGQTGELFF. The CDR3 coding sequence is TGTGCCATCAGTGAGAGGACAGGCCAAACCGGGGAGCTGTTTTTT.

There are a few counts of this clonotype. The gene calls are TRBV20-1 and TRBJ2-3, with TRBD2 matching 10 bases. This CDR3 comprises 14 residues. Germline V gives CDR1 DFQATT, CDR2 SNEGSKA (reference sequence). V was clipped by 6 bases and J by 1 base; unmatched bases: 4. The DNA of the CDR3 is TGCAGTGCCGCTAGCGGGGGCCGCACAGATACGCAGTATTTT. It is translated as CSAASGGRTDTQYF.

This chain joins TRBV25-1 and TRBJ2-7, with TRBD1 matching over 8 bases. Germline trimming cut 7 bases from V and 2 bases from J; bases unmatched to any gene: 10. The CDR3 contains 15 residues. Germline V gene sequence: CDR1 MGHDK, CDR2 SYGVNS. CDR3 DNA: TGTGCCAGCACCAGAGGGGGGACAGGAACCTACGAGCAGTACTTC. This codes for CASTRGGTGTYEQYF.

The rearrangement uses TRBV5-5 and TRBJ2-5; 9 bases align to TRBD1. The germline V gene encodes CDR1 SGHKS and CDR2 YYEKEE (reference sequence). After removal of 4 bases from V and 5 bases from J, the junction contained 6 bases not matched to a gene. CDR3 length equals 14 residues. The CDR3 loop is CASSGQGRPETQYF. The CDR3 DNA follows: TGTGCCAGCAGCGGACAGGGGCGCCCGGAGACCCAGTACTTC.

V and J are TRBV3-1 and TRBJ2-7; TRBD1 matches at 9 bases. The CDR3 sequence is 15 residues long. In germline, CDR1 is LGHDT, CDR2 YNNKEL (reference sequence). The V segment lost 5 bases and the J segment 2 bases; nucleotides outside the gene matches: 7. The CDR3 coding sequence is TGTGCCAGCAGCGAATATGGGACAGGGACCTACGAGCAGTACTTC. Its protein is CASSEYGTGTYEQYF.

This clonotype was observed a handful of times. CDR3 in amino acids: CAIRGQGTNQPQHF. The CDR3 DNA reads as TGTGCCATCAGGGGACAGGGGACCAATCAGCCCCAGCATTTT. The chain recombines TRBV10-3 with TRBJ1-5; 10 bases are shared with TRBD1. J was trimmed by 3 bases and V by 6 bases; bases with no gene match: 2. Germline lookup yields CDR1 ENHRY and CDR2 SYGVKD. This CDR3 spans 14 amino acids.

This clonotype was detected a few times. This sequence joins TRBV12-3 or TRBV12-4 and TRBJ2-7; TRBD2 aligns across 9 bases. CDR3 length: 16 amino acids. After removal of 6 bases from V and 4 bases from J, the junction contained 13 bases not matched to a gene. CDR3 bases: TGTGCCAGCAGGAAAGCGGGGGGCCTTTCCCGTTACGAGCAGTACTTC. Protein product: CASRKAGGLSRYEQYF.

This clonotype showed up just a few times. The chain couples TRBV6-5 to TRBJ2-3; 8 bases match TRBD1. This CDR3 region has 12 residues. CDR1 and CDR2 (germline): MNHEY, SVGAGI. Germline trimming cut 6 bases from V and 6 bases from J; bases unmatched to any gene: 2. The CDR3 spells CASSRQGDTQYF. DNA for the CDR3: TGTGCCAGCAGCCGACAGGGGGATACGCAGTATTTT.